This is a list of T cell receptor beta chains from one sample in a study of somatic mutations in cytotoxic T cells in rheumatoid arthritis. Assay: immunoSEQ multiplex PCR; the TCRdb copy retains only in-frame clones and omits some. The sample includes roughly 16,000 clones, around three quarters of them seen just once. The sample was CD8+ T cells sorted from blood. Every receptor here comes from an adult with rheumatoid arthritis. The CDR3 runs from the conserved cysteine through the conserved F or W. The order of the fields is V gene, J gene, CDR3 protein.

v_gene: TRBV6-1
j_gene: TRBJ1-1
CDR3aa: CASRYRMTEAFF

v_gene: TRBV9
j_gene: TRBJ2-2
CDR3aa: CASSVVGWTGGNTGELFF

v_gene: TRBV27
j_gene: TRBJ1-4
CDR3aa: CASSLEGTGTNEKLFF

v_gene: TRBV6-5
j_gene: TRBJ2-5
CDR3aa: CASSGLAGGPETQYF

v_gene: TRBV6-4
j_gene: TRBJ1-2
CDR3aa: CASRPGQGYGYTF

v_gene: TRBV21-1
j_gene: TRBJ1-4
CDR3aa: CASSKDRDRGPGSLREKLFF

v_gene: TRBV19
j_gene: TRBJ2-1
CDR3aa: CASSIRRGERGSYNEQFF

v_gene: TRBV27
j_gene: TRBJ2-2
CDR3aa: CASSWGKNTGELFF

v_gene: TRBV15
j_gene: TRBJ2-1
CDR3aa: CATSRDPGQGFFEFF

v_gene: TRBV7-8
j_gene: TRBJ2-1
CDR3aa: CASSLVVGKQFF

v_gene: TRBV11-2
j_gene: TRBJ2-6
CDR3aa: CASSLVGTGGSGANVLTF

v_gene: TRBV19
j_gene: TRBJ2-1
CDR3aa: CASSIGSGQAGYNEQFF

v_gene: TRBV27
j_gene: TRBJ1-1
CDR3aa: CASSVLTGEGVNTEAFF

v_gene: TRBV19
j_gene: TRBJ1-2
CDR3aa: CASSIGGDGYTF

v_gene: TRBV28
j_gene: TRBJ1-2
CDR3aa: CASSTTIGQDYGYTF

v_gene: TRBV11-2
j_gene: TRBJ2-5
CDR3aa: CASSTRTSGQETQYF

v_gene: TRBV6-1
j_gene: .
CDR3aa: CASSGQIDYEQYF

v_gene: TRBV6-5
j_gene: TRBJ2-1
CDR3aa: CASSYGGGSYNEQFF

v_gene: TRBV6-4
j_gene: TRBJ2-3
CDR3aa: CASSDGSQGTQYF

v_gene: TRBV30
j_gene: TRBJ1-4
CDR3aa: CAWSVTTRSEKLFF

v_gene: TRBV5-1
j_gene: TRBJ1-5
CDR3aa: CASSLGTGGLQPQHF

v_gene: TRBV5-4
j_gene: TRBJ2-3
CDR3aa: CASSPDTLGTDTQYF